This TCR beta chain was documented in a study of shared clonotypes between healthy human individuals. Trimming removed 3 bases at V and 4 bases at J, with 13 bases between. The CDR3 runs 14 residues. Germline V CDR1 and CDR2: SEHNR, FQNEAQ (reference sequence). Measured with immunoSEQ multiplex PCR; TCRdb has only the in-frame clones, and not every one. The data hold around 2.1 million clones, with approximately 94% observed a single time. The TCR originated in a man aged 18 to 29 in good health. Sequencing was done on a sample of naive CD4+ T cells sorted from blood. Subset noted: CD45RA+ positively selected. The rearrangement joins TRBV7-9 to TRBJ2-7; D is uncertain. The CDR3 region has the DNA TGTGCCAGCAGCTTCGAGCTAGTCCTTTACGAGCAGTACTTC. Its protein product is CASSFELVLYEQYF.